The subject of this entry is one TCR beta chain. The V and J ends lost 5 bases and 0 bases, in that order; junction bases with no gene match: 2. Germline V gives CDR1 LGHNA, CDR2 YNFKEQ. The CDR3 is 14 residues long. Original data processing: Amplifying reference gene primers gave estimates of nucleated cell counts. The data were produced by immunoSEQ multiplex PCR, yet TCRdb's version contains in-frame clones alone and is incomplete. Clonal size and the V and J genes are those of that table, whereas D and trimming came from the DNA. The data contain approximately 250,000 clones, around 87% of them singletons. The record originates from a study of blood T cell repertoires in COVID-19. At the level of the study: Both acute and convalescent COVID-19 samples were obtained from the United States, Italy and Spain. PBMCs, B-cell-depleted T cells, or T cells provided the cDNA or gDNA that made up the material.

V is TRBV4-2 and J is TRBJ1-1; the match to TRBD1 covers 8 bases. Sample: peripheral blood. The clonotype was recovered from a man aged 18 to 29 with active or convalescent COVID-19. CDR3 coding DNA: TGTGCCAGCAGCTCAGGGGGCTTGAACACTGAAGCTTTCTTT. This gives the protein CASSSGGLNTEAFF.